The clone carrying this T cell receptor (beta chain) was recorded a few times. Its antigen is not known. This entry comes from a study of T cells after yellow fever vaccination. Study-wide results and caveats: Abundant clonotypes from the bulk population could contaminate FACS-sorted repertoires.

V dropped 1 base and J dropped 0 bases, with 7 bases sitting between them. Per the germline V gene, CDR1 is SGHRS and CDR2 is YFSETQ. This CDR3 is 14 amino acids long. TCRdb analysed the 5' RACE reads with MiXCR anew, one entry per CDR3 protein. The sample records around 260,000 distinct CDR3 sequences, around 5.2% being singletons. The clonotype comes from a man aged 18 to 30 who received the YFV17D yellow fever vaccine. Sequences were derived from CD4+ T cells sorted from PBMCs, sampled on the day of the yellow fever booster vaccination. V is TRBV5-1 and J is TRBJ1-2, with no clear D. In DNA, the CDR3 is TGCGCCAGCAGCTTGACACTCTCTAACTATGGCTACACCTTC. This translates into CASSLTLSNYGYTF.